This entry features one T cell receptor beta chain sequence. This sample is part of a study of cytomegalovirus exposure and HLA in healthy donors. This CDR3 is built from 16 residues. J gave up 0 bases and V 1 base, and 3 bases lay outside the gene matches. Germline loops: CDR1 SGHVS, CDR2 FNYEAQ. This PCR relied on a set of 60 Vbeta primers and 13 Jbeta primers. Some clones are missing from TCRdb's copy, which holds only in-frame ones; the method was immunoSEQ multiplex PCR. The profile shows fewer than 130,000 clones, around 85% of them singletons. The material sequenced was PBMCs. The V gene is TRBV7-6, the J gene TRBJ2-1; 7 bases align to TRBD2. This TCR came from a man aged 35 to 55 in good health and CMV-seronegative. The CDR3 region is CASSLVGGSSYNEQFF. The CDR3 DNA follows: TGTGCCAGCAGCTTAGTGGGGGGGAGCTCCTACAATGAGCAGTTCTTC.